The clone carrying this T cell receptor beta chain turned up a few times. This entry comes from a study of blood T cells in healthy people across ages. The CDR3 extends over 14 amino acids. V lost 4 bases, J lost 9 bases, and 7 bases stayed unmatched. Germline V gives CDR1 SGHRS, CDR2 YFSETQ. The authors ran a second PCR of about 6 to 12 cycles using a sample-barcoded 5' primer and a J-beta primer mix. In TCRdb, the 5' RACE reads were re-called with MiXCR into one record per CDR3 protein. The data hold approximately 2,000,000 distinct CDR3 sequences, with 30% to 40% observed a single time. Each sample yielded at least 6 micrograms of PBMC total RNA.

This receptor was taken from a human donor in good health. The J gene is TRBJ2-1, the V gene TRBV5-1, with 10 bases aligning to TRBD1. What was sequenced was blood. For the CDR3, the DNA is TGCGCCAGCAGCATCGGGACAGGGGAGGGTGAGCAGTTCTTC. This encodes CASSIGTGEGEQFF.